A selection of T cell receptor beta chains follows, all from one sample in a study of blood T cell repertoires in COVID-19. Measured with immunoSEQ multiplex PCR; TCRdb has only the in-frame clones, and not every one. The sample holds approximately 170,000 clones; around 67% are singletons and the top ten take less than 3%. Sequencing was carried out using peripheral blood. Receptors originate from a woman older than 75 with acute or convalescent COVID-19. Each CDR3 is given with its conserved first and last residue. The D gene is left open where the match is weak. Not every row has a clone size; where given, it reads once, few, many or a size class.

TRBV18	few	TRBJ1-4	15	-	CASSPQEGPSEKLFF	TGTGCCAGCTCCCCCCAGGAGGGGCCGAGTGAAAAACTGTTTTTT
TRBV7-9	-	TRBJ1-1	15	-	CASSLADVGAGEAFF	TGTGCCAGCAGCTTAGCTGACGTGGGGGCCGGTGAAGCTTTCTTT
TRBV9	-	TRBJ1-2	14	TRBD1	CASRGTGGVEGYTF	TGTGCCAGCAGGGGAACAGGGGGCGTGGAGGGCTACACCTTC
TRBV10-1	-	TRBJ2-1	18	TRBD2	CASSSYGTSGSLGSGQFF	TGCGCCAGCAGCTCCTATGGGACTAGCGGGAGTTTGGGGTCTGGGCAGTTCTTC
TRBV28	few	TRBJ2-7	13	TRBD1	CASDTGGSFEQYF	TGTGCCAGCGATACAGGGGGGTCGTTCGAGCAGTACTTC
TRBV7-9	-	TRBJ1-3	13	-	CASSLGPGNTIYF	TGTGCCAGCAGCCTGGGGCCTGGAAACACCATATATTTT
TRBV18	once	TRBJ2-7	15	-	CASSSNTGSPYEQYF	TGTGCCAGCTCGTCGAATACAGGGAGCCCCTACGAGCAGTACTTC
TRBV10-3	-	TRBJ1-1	13	-	CAISESGNTEAFF	TGTGCCATCAGTGAATCAGGGAACACTGAAGCTTTCTTT
TRBV5-1	-	TRBJ2-2	16	-	CASSGTGHPNTGELFF	TGCGCCAGCAGCGGTACAGGTCACCCGAACACCGGGGAGCTGTTTTTT
TRBV28	-	TRBJ2-7	17	TRBD2	CASSPLGGLARYYEQYF	TGTGCCAGCAGTCCCTTGGGGGGACTAGCGCGTTACTACGAGCAGTACTTC
TRBV3-1/TRBV3-2	-	TRBJ1-5	14	TRBD1	CASSYQGVDQPQHF	TGTGCCAGCAGCTATCAGGGGGTGGATCAGCCCCAGCATTTT
TRBV6-4	once	TRBJ1-5	13	TRBD1	CARKGGAEQPQHF	TGTGCCAGAAAAGGGGGCGCTGAACAGCCCCAGCATTTT
TRBV28	-	TRBJ2-5	17	TRBD1	CASRNLRDRDLSETQYF	TGTGCCAGCAGAAATCTCCGGGACAGGGACCTCAGCGAGACCCAGTACTTC
TRBV19	-	TRBJ2-1	15	TRBD1	CASSIEGQGVYEQFF	TGTGCCAGTAGTATAGAGGGACAGGGGGTATATGAGCAGTTCTTC
TRBV27	few	TRBJ2-3	16	-	CASSLSWAGSTDTQYF	TGTGCCAGCAGTTTATCCTGGGCAGGAAGCACAGATACGCAGTATTTT
TRBV7-2	-	TRBJ1-2	16	TRBD1	CASRNIMKDRSYGYTF	TGTGCCAGCAGAAACATAATGAAGGACAGGAGCTATGGCTACACCTTC
TRBV2	-	TRBJ1-1	14	-	CASRGTQGLGEAFF	TGTGCCAGCAGGGGGACACAGGGATTAGGTGAAGCTTTCTTT
TRBV3-1/TRBV3-2	-	TRBJ2-3	16	TRBD1	CASSNYGTGGTDTQYF	TGTGCCAGCAGCAATTATGGGACAGGGGGCACAGATACGCAGTATTTT
TRBV28	-	TRBJ2-7	10	TRBD1	CASSYDREHF	TGTGCCAGCAGCTACGACAGGGAGCACTTC
TRBV4-3	-	TRBJ2-7	15	-	CASSQERSQFYEQYF	TGCGCCAGCAGCCAAGAGAGGTCCCAGTTCTACGAGCAGTACTTC
TRBV28	-	TRBJ2-3	11	-	CASSSADTQYF	TGTGCCAGCAGTTCCGCAGATACGCAGTATTTT
TRBV19	few	TRBJ2-7	16	TRBD1	CASSMPDRGRGGEQYF	TGTGCCAGTAGTATGCCGGACAGGGGGCGAGGGGGCGAGCAGTACTTC
TRBV27	-	TRBJ2-1	14	TRBD1	CASSTWTGSDEQFF	TGTGCCAGCAGCACCTGGACAGGGTCAGATGAGCAGTTCTTC
TRBV21-1	-	TRBJ2-1	20	-	CASSKAGSLVGGTAYGEQFF	TGTGCCAGCAGCAAAGCGGGCTCCCTTGTAGGGGGCACAGCTTATGGTGAGCAGTTCTTC
TRBV11-1	-	TRBJ2-5	13	-	CASSLGGGETQYF	TGTGCCAGCAGCTTAGGGGGGGGCGAGACCCAGTACTTC
TRBV6-5	once	TRBJ1-1	12	-	CASSYSDQAAFF	TGTGCCAGCAGTTATTCCGACCAGGCAGCTTTCTTT
TRBV5-1	few	TRBJ2-7	15	-	CASSFSTGYIYEQYF	TGCGCCAGCAGCTTTTCCACAGGGTACATCTACGAGCAGTACTTC
TRBV10-3	-	TRBJ2-2	14	-	CAIRPGQNTGELFF	TGTGCCATCAGGCCCGGACAGAACACCGGGGAGCTGTTTTTT
TRBV19	-	TRBJ1-1	14	-	CASSMQGRNTEAFF	TGTGCCAGTAGTATGCAGGGAAGGAACACTGAAGCTTTCTTT
TRBV7-8	-	TRBJ1-5	15	TRBD1	CASSATGQLLQPQHF	TGTGCCAGCAGCGCGACGGGACAGCTGCTTCAGCCCCAGCATTTT
TRBV5-6	-	TRBJ2-7	14	TRBD2	CASSLGEGPHEQYF	TGTGCCAGCAGCCTCGGGGAGGGGCCCCACGAGCAGTACTTC
TRBV14	-	TRBJ2-1	20	-	CASSQDHGLTAGYPYNEQFF	TGTGCCAGCAGCCAAGATCACGGTCTTACTGCGGGGTATCCCTACAATGAGCAGTTCTTC
TRBV2	-	TRBJ1-6	15	-	CASSRETVNNSPLHF	TGTGCCAGCAGCCGAGAGACAGTAAATAATTCACCCCTCCACTTT